This record looks at one T cell receptor beta chain sequence and its context. The CDR3 is 14 amino acids. In germline, CDR1 is SGHRS, CDR2 YFSETQ. With 5 bases clipped from V and 4 bases from J, the junction kept 5 bases outside the gene matches. Regarding time point: peripheral blood 6 weeks after treatment start. The sample is drawn from a study of PD-L1 blockade in urothelial cancer. Study in general: Every 3 weeks, patients received intravenous atezolizumab 1,200 mg, beginning 2014. Blood analyses occurred 3 weeks (second dose) and 6 weeks post treatment start.

Only in-frame clones appear in the TCRdb table, and some are missing; sequencing was by immunoSEQ multiplex PCR. The sample records some 48,000 clones, around 87% being singletons. The TCR comes from a man in his fifties or sixties with urothelial cancer. The sample here was PBMCs, taken around atezolizumab (anti-PD-L1) treatment. This chain joins TRBV5-1 and TRBJ1-4; 7 nucleotides agree with TRBD1. CDR3 coding DNA: TGCGCCAGCAGAGCAGGGGGACATAATGAAAAACTGTTTTTT. Residues: CASRAGGHNEKLFF.